There are a few counts of the clone carrying this T cell receptor beta chain. Trimming pared 10 bases from V and 2 bases from J, leaving 14 bases between. CDR1 is MDHEN, CDR2 SYDVKM, per germline. The CDR3 sequence is 13 residues long. The entirety of the isolated RNA underwent reverse transcription, so expressed TCRB transcripts were sequenced. Profiled with immunoSEQ multiplex PCR; TCRdb holds only in-frame clones, not every one. The table lists about 220,000 clones, 9.5% to 13% of them singletons. Every participating donor gave one draw, a heparinised blood sample averaging roughly 100 mL. These data come from a study of beta chain features in type 1 diabetes.

The chain recombines TRBV28 with TRBJ1-2; D call uncertain. This clonotype was sampled from a man younger than 30 in good health. The specimen sequenced was central memory CD4+ T cells from blood. In DNA form, the CDR3 reads TGTGCCACCGTCGTTTCGGGAAACTATGGCTACACCTTC. This codes for CATVVSGNYGYTF.